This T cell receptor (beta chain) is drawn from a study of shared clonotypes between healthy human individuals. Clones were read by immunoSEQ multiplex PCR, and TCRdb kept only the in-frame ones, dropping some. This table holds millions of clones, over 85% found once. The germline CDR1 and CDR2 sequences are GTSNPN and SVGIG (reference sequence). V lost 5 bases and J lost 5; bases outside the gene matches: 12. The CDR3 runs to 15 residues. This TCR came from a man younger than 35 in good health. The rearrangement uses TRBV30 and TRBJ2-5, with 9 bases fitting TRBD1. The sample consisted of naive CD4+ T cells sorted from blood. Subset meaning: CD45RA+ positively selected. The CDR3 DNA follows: TGTGCCTGGTCTCCCGGGACAGGGAGATGGGAGACCCAGTACTTC. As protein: CAWSPGTGRWETQYF. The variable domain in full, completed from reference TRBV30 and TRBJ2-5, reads SQTIHQWPATLVQPVGSPLSLECTVEGTSNPNLYWYRQAAGRGLQLLFYSVGIGQISSEVPQNLSASRPQDRQFILSSKKLLLSDSGFYLCAWSPGTGRWETQYFGPGTRLLVL.